These T cell receptor beta chains were read from a single sample in a study of T-cell memory formation after mild COVID-19. TCRdb fed the 5' RACE reads into MiXCR, producing one record per CDR3 protein. The sample carries 150,000 to 200,000 distinct CDR3 sequences, more than 12% recorded once. The sample was PBMCs or a T cell subset sorted from them (not recorded which). The receptors stem from an adult woman who had mild COVID-19 (a few samples of this study predate the infection). Cell type and time point are not known. Each CDR3 is given with its conserved first and last residue. A D gene is named only where the DNA matches it firmly. Clone size is not always given. Where it is, it says once, few, many or a class for expanded clones.

clone_size: .; d_call: .; j_call: TRBJ2-1; v_call: TRBV5-6; cdr3_aa: CASSLASPQAEFF; cdr3_nt: TGTGCCAGCAGCTTGGCCTCTCCACAGGCCGAGTTCTTC
clone_size: few; d_call: .; j_call: TRBJ2-2; v_call: TRBV18; cdr3_aa: CASSPPRRQGVTGELFF; cdr3_nt: TGTGCCAGCTCACCACCGCGCCGGCAGGGCGTAACCGGGGAGCTGTTTTTT
clone_size: many; d_call: .; j_call: TRBJ1-2; v_call: TRBV4-1; cdr3_aa: CASSQDSAINYGYTF; cdr3_nt: TGCGCCAGCAGCCAAGATTCAGCGATTAACTATGGCTACACCTTC
clone_size: many; d_call: .; j_call: TRBJ2-5; v_call: TRBV5-1; cdr3_aa: CASSFPGRETQYF; cdr3_nt: TGCGCCAGCAGCTTCCCAGGGAGGGAGACCCAGTACTTC
clone_size: .; d_call: .; j_call: TRBJ2-7; v_call: TRBV5-5; cdr3_aa: CASSSGLSPYEQYF; cdr3_nt: TGTGCCAGCAGCTCGGGACTCTCCCCCTACGAGCAGTACTTC
clone_size: .; d_call: .; j_call: TRBJ2-2; v_call: TRBV10-3; cdr3_aa: CAISEPDRWSGELFF; cdr3_nt: TGTGCCATCAGTGAGCCTGACCGATGGTCCGGGGAGCTGTTTTTT
clone_size: .; d_call: TRBD1; j_call: TRBJ2-3; v_call: TRBV15; cdr3_aa: CATSRRRTGGRTDTQYF; cdr3_nt: TGTGCCACCAGCAGGAGACGGACAGGGGGCCGAACAGATACGCAGTATTTT
clone_size: few; d_call: TRBD1; j_call: TRBJ2-1; v_call: TRBV9; cdr3_aa: CASSQQGPYNEQFF; cdr3_nt: TGTGCCAGCAGCCAACAGGGGCCCTACAATGAGCAGTTCTTC
clone_size: few; d_call: .; j_call: TRBJ1-1; v_call: TRBV20-1; cdr3_aa: CSARPTGRMNTEAFF; cdr3_nt: TGCAGTGCTAGGCCTACAGGTCGGATGAACACTGAAGCTTTCTTT
clone_size: few; d_call: .; j_call: TRBJ2-7; v_call: TRBV12-3/TRBV12-4; cdr3_aa: CASRSPHWPYEQYF; cdr3_nt: TGTGCCAGCAGAAGTCCCCATTGGCCCTACGAGCAGTACTTC
clone_size: few; d_call: .; j_call: TRBJ2-6; v_call: TRBV6-5; cdr3_aa: CASRPGSGANVLTF; cdr3_nt: TGTGCCAGCAGGCCAGGGTCTGGGGCCAACGTCCTGACTTTC
clone_size: .; d_call: TRBD2; j_call: TRBJ2-5; v_call: TRBV5-1; cdr3_aa: CASSLASRLAGRETQYF; cdr3_nt: TGCGCCAGCAGCTTGGCCAGCAGACTAGCGGGGAGGGAGACCCAGTACTTC
clone_size: .; d_call: .; j_call: TRBJ1-1; v_call: TRBV6-1; cdr3_aa: CASSVSPEAFF; cdr3_nt: TGTGCCAGCAGTGTATCCCCTGAAGCTTTCTTT
clone_size: few; d_call: TRBD1; j_call: TRBJ1-2; v_call: TRBV10-3; cdr3_aa: CAISDPTGDGYTF; cdr3_nt: TGTGCCATCAGTGACCCAACAGGGGATGGCTACACCTTC
clone_size: .; d_call: .; j_call: TRBJ1-2; v_call: TRBV3-1; cdr3_aa: CASSPRASGGYTF; cdr3_nt: TGTGCCAGCAGCCCGAGGGCGTCAGGAGGCTACACCTTC
clone_size: few; d_call: TRBD1; j_call: TRBJ2-2; v_call: TRBV29-1; cdr3_aa: CSVETGGHTGELFF; cdr3_nt: TGCAGCGTGGAGACAGGGGGCCACACCGGGGAGCTGTTTTTT
clone_size: .; d_call: TRBD2; j_call: TRBJ2-3; v_call: TRBV12-3/TRBV12-4; cdr3_aa: CASGTSGGLTDTQYF; cdr3_nt: TGTGCCAGCGGAACTAGCGGGGGACTCACAGATACGCAGTATTTT
clone_size: few; d_call: .; j_call: TRBJ1-6; v_call: TRBV9; cdr3_aa: CASSVIGDYNSPLHF; cdr3_nt: TGTGCCAGCAGCGTGATCGGGGACTATAATTCACCCCTCCACTTT
clone_size: .; d_call: .; j_call: TRBJ2-7; v_call: TRBV5-1; cdr3_aa: CASSLSQGNEQYF; cdr3_nt: TGCGCCAGCAGCTTGTCGCAGGGGAACGAGCAGTACTTC
clone_size: few; d_call: .; j_call: TRBJ1-3; v_call: TRBV7-2; cdr3_aa: CASSPGGGTGNTIYF; cdr3_nt: TGTGCCAGCAGCCCCGGGGGAGGGACTGGAAACACCATATATTTT
clone_size: few; d_call: TRBD2; j_call: TRBJ2-7; v_call: TRBV29-1; cdr3_aa: CSVESFERGVSYEQYF; cdr3_nt: TGCAGCGTTGAAAGTTTCGAGCGGGGGGTCTCCTACGAGCAGTACTTC
clone_size: .; d_call: .; j_call: TRBJ2-1; v_call: TRBV5-1; cdr3_aa: CASSFFGNEQFF; cdr3_nt: TGCGCCAGCAGCTTCTTTGGGAATGAGCAGTTCTTC
clone_size: few; d_call: .; j_call: TRBJ2-3; v_call: TRBV18; cdr3_aa: CASSPSADGVGTDTQYF; cdr3_nt: TGTGCCAGCTCGCCTAGCGCCGACGGAGTTGGTACAGATACGCAGTATTTT
clone_size: many; d_call: TRBD2; j_call: TRBJ2-7; v_call: TRBV4-1; cdr3_aa: CASSQRLAGDTYEQYF; cdr3_nt: TGCGCCAGCAGCCAAAGACTAGCGGGGGATACCTACGAGCAGTACTTC
clone_size: .; d_call: .; j_call: TRBJ2-6; v_call: TRBV21-1; cdr3_aa: CASSKSQGASSGANVLTF; cdr3_nt: TGTGCCAGCAGCAAATCACAGGGGGCAAGCTCTGGGGCCAACGTCCTGACTTTC
clone_size: few; d_call: .; j_call: TRBJ2-7; v_call: TRBV9; cdr3_aa: CASSETGSETYEQYF; cdr3_nt: TGTGCCAGCAGCGAGACGGGATCAGAAACCTACGAGCAGTACTTC
clone_size: few; d_call: TRBD1; j_call: TRBJ1-2; v_call: TRBV20-1; cdr3_aa: CSARDSDRAVNYGYTF; cdr3_nt: TGCAGTGCTAGAGACAGTGACAGGGCCGTTAACTATGGCTACACCTTC
clone_size: .; d_call: .; j_call: TRBJ2-3; v_call: TRBV4-2; cdr3_aa: CASSQVAGASTDTQYF; cdr3_nt: TGTGCCAGCAGCCAAGTGGCGGGTGCTAGCACAGATACGCAGTATTTT
clone_size: few; d_call: TRBD2; j_call: TRBJ2-5; v_call: TRBV15; cdr3_aa: CATSKGLAGGPWETQYF; cdr3_nt: TGTGCCACCAGCAAGGGGTTAGCGGGGGGGCCTTGGGAGACCCAGTACTTC
clone_size: few; d_call: TRBD2; j_call: TRBJ2-1; v_call: TRBV7-3; cdr3_aa: CASSLGLPGLEKQFF; cdr3_nt: TGTGCCAGCAGCTTAGGATTACCGGGACTAGAAAAGCAGTTCTTC
clone_size: few; d_call: .; j_call: TRBJ2-7; v_call: TRBV24-1; cdr3_aa: CATSDPGSSTGEQYF; cdr3_nt: TGTGCCACCAGTGATCCGGGATCCTCTACGGGCGAGCAGTACTTC
clone_size: many; d_call: TRBD2; j_call: TRBJ2-1; v_call: TRBV11-2; cdr3_aa: CASSSNPGTRAGEQFF; cdr3_nt: TGTGCCAGCAGCTCAAACCCCGGGACTAGAGCTGGTGAGCAGTTCTTC
clone_size: few; d_call: TRBD2; j_call: TRBJ2-1; v_call: TRBV30; cdr3_aa: CAWSVLAGYNEQFF; cdr3_nt: TGTGCCTGGAGTGTACTAGCGGGGTACAATGAGCAGTTCTTC
clone_size: .; d_call: TRBD1; j_call: TRBJ1-1; v_call: TRBV6-5; cdr3_aa: CASSYVRGRRDTEAFF; cdr3_nt: TGTGCCAGCAGTTACGTCAGGGGGCGCCGGGACACTGAAGCTTTCTTT
clone_size: many; d_call: .; j_call: TRBJ2-7; v_call: TRBV6-6; cdr3_aa: CASSYSTYEQYF; cdr3_nt: TGTGCCAGCAGTTACTCTACCTACGAGCAGTACTTC
clone_size: few; d_call: .; j_call: TRBJ2-7; v_call: TRBV4-3; cdr3_aa: CASSQWLGLEQYF; cdr3_nt: TGCGCCAGCAGCCAATGGTTGGGGCTCGAGCAGTACTTC
clone_size: few; d_call: TRBD1; j_call: TRBJ1-2; v_call: TRBV30; cdr3_aa: CAWDQLQGIYGYTF; cdr3_nt: TGTGCCTGGGATCAGCTACAGGGGATCTATGGCTACACCTTC
clone_size: few; d_call: TRBD1; j_call: TRBJ2-6; v_call: TRBV6-6; cdr3_aa: CASSSSSGTGLSGANVLTF; cdr3_nt: TGTGCCAGCAGTTCGAGTTCCGGGACAGGGCTCTCTGGGGCCAACGTCCTGACTTTC
clone_size: few; d_call: .; j_call: TRBJ1-1; v_call: TRBV7-3; cdr3_aa: CASSLDLNTEAFF; cdr3_nt: TGTGCCAGCAGCCTCGACTTAAACACTGAAGCTTTCTTT
clone_size: few; d_call: .; j_call: TRBJ1-1; v_call: TRBV29-1; cdr3_aa: CSVAGGAAEAFF; cdr3_nt: TGCAGCGTTGCTGGGGGGGCCGCTGAAGCTTTCTTT
clone_size: .; d_call: .; j_call: TRBJ2-3; v_call: TRBV15; cdr3_aa: CATRGTGQEGTDTQYF; cdr3_nt: TGTGCCACCAGGGGGACTGGGCAGGAGGGCACAGATACGCAGTATTTT
clone_size: .; d_call: TRBD2; j_call: TRBJ2-3; v_call: TRBV12-3/TRBV12-4; cdr3_aa: CASSLLAGGFYF; cdr3_nt: TGTGCCAGCAGTCTTCTAGCGGGGGGATTCTATTTT
clone_size: few; d_call: TRBD2; j_call: TRBJ2-1; v_call: TRBV12-3/TRBV12-4; cdr3_aa: CASLPSGLAGNEQFF; cdr3_nt: TGTGCCAGCTTACCCTCGGGACTAGCGGGCAATGAGCAGTTCTTC